This entry lists 11 T cell receptor beta chains sequenced from one sample in a study of CD8 T cells in ankylosing spondylitis. Study-wide findings and caveats: Made up of fewer than ten highly homologous variants, a TCR beta motif appeared characteristic of ankylosing spondylitis blood.

TCRdb recomputed calls from the 5' RACE reads with MiXCR, one row per CDR3 protein. The table shows about 440,000 distinct CDR3 sequences, with 15% to 20% occurring only once. These TCRs' antigens remain unknown. The sample taken for sequencing was blood, either unsorted or a sorted T cell fraction (not recorded which). The receptor set was obtained from a male donor with ankylosing spondylitis.

In its sample, this clonotype was seen a few times. The J gene is TRBJ2-5, the V gene TRBV18; D ambiguous. Germline loops: CDR1 KGHSH, CDR2 LQKENI. V was clipped by 3 bases and J by 4 bases, with 15 bases between them. The CDR3 is made up of 15 amino acids. This chain's CDR3 is CASSPPTDQGETQYF. CDR3 sequence (DNA): TGTGCCAGCTCACCCCCAACAGACCAAGGAGAGACCCAGTACTTC. The variable domain in full, with the rest retrieved from reference TRBV18 and TRBJ2-5, is NAGVMQNPRHLVRRRGQEARLRCSPMKGHSHVYWYRQLPEEGLKFMVYLQKENIIDESGMPKERFSAEFPKEGPSILRIQQVVRGDSAAYFCASSPPTDQGETQYFGPGTRLLVL.

This clonotype has ten or more counts. This chain uses TRBV28 with TRBJ1-2; D perhaps matches TRBD1 (5 bases). Trimming took off 6 bases at V and 6 bases at J, with 17 bases between the two ends. This CDR3 has 14 residues. The germline V gene has CDR1 MDHEN and CDR2 SYDVKM. The CDR3 spells CASRLGAGFDGYTF. For the CDR3, the DNA is TGTGCCAGCAGGCTAGGCGCAGGGTTTGATGGCTACACCTTC.

In this sample, this clonotype turned up a few times. J is TRBJ1-5 and V is TRBV28; perhaps TRBD1 as D (5 bases). Germline V gene data show CDR1 as MDHEN and CDR2 as SYDVKM. CDR3 length equals 15 residues. Trimming pared 6 bases from V and 4 bases from J, leaving 16 bases between. The CDR3 nucleotides read TGTGCCAGCAGGGGAAACCGGGGCAGAAATCAGCCCCAGCATTTT. Its translation: CASRGNRGRNQPQHF.

The J gene is TRBJ2-2, the V gene TRBV6-1; TRBD1 matches 9 bases. CDR1 is MNHNS and CDR2 is SASEGT in the germline V gene. J gave up 3 bases and V 5 bases, and 10 bases lay outside the gene matches. There are 17 residues in the CDR3. CDR3 nucleotide sequence: TGTGCCAGCAGTCCTACGAAGGGACAGGGCCACACCGGGGAGCTGTTTTTT. As protein: CASSPTKGQGHTGELFF.

This chain joins TRBV7-8 and TRBJ2-1, with a weak D call TRBD2 (6 bases). From germline, CDR1 is SGHVS and CDR2 FQNEAQ. V was clipped by 4 bases and J by 5 bases, with 15 bases between them. The CDR3 runs 15 residues. The CDR3 here is CASSSPGGFDNEQFF. The DNA for the CDR3 is TGTGCCAGCAGCTCGCCCGGGGGATTTGACAATGAGCAGTTCTTC.

The chain is built from TRBV4-2 and TRBJ2-3; the match to TRBD1 covers 9 bases. Germline trimming cut 5 bases from V and 2 bases from J; bases unmatched to any gene: 5. Germline V gene data show CDR1 as LGHNA and CDR2 as YNFKEQ. The CDR3 length is 15 residues. In DNA form, the CDR3 reads TGTGCCAGCAGCGTGACAGGGGGATACACAGATACGCAGTATTTT. It yields the protein CASSVTGGYTDTQYF.

This clonotype has only a few counts. The chain uses TRBV5-1 and TRBJ2-3, with 7 positions matching TRBD2. Germline values: CDR1 SGHRS, CDR2 YFSETQ. V shed 4 bases and J 3 bases; nucleotides not matched to a gene: 8. This CDR3 has 15 residues. The CDR3 DNA sequence: TGCGCCAGCAGCACGACTAGCAGGGCGACAGATACGCAGTATTTT. Translating it yields CASSTTSRATDTQYF.

The chain joins TRBV20-1 to TRBJ1-1; no definite D call. CDR3 size: 16 residues. The V end lost 0 bases, the J end lost 7 bases, and 21 bases lay between the germline ends. Germline CDR1 DFQATT, CDR2 SNEGSKA (reference sequence). The DNA of the CDR3 is TGCAGTGCTAGAGATGATCTGCGAACTGGTAGGGATGAAGCTTTCTTT. It is translated as CSARDDLRTGRDEAFF.

This clonotype showed up just a few times. This chain connects TRBV6-4 to TRBJ2-3; a weak D match, TRBD1 (5 bases). The CDR3 runs 14 residues. Germline V gives CDR1 MRHNA, CDR2 SNTAGT. V lost 6 bases and J lost 0, with 10 bases in between. The CDR3: CASSSDSSTDTQYF. In nucleotides, the CDR3 is TGTGCCAGCAGCTCCGACAGTAGCACAGATACGCAGTATTTT.

This chain uses TRBV29-1 with TRBJ1-4; a weak D match, TRBD1 (6 bases). The V gene's germline CDR1 is SQVTM and CDR2 ANQGSEA. The CDR3 loop spans 13 amino acids. With 6 bases removed from V and 4 bases from J, the gap between germline ends came to 12 bases. This CDR3 reads CSVEKGGNEKLFF. CDR3 DNA sequence: TGCAGCGTGGAAAAGGGGGGTAATGAAAAACTGTTTTTT.

The chain combines TRBV20-1 with TRBJ1-2; 8 bases line up with TRBD1. The length of the CDR3 is 15 residues. The germline CDR1 and CDR2 sequences are DFQATT and SNEGSKA (reference sequence). J was trimmed by 5 bases and V by 1 base; bases with no gene match: 9. The CDR3 nucleotides are TGCAGTGCTAGAGTCAGAGGACAGGGCCCGTATGGCTACACCTTC. Translated: CSARVRGQGPYGYTF.